The clone carrying this T cell receptor (beta chain) has only a few counts. What it recognizes is unknown. This sample was taken from a study of CD8+CD57+ T cells in acquired aplastic anemia. Study details: Recorded DNA amounts for sorted CD4+ and CD8+ cells had an average of approximately 3 ug.

The authors sequenced patients whose flow cytometry had shown CD8+CD57+ cell expansion. No therapy was given to patients before blood sampling. This CDR3 contains 15 residues. Between the trimmed V and J ends, which lost 2 bases and 2 bases, there was a span of 10 bases. Looked up from germline, CDR1 is DFQATT and CDR2 is SNEGSKA (reference sequence). Broader study findings: Some 30 was the count of CD8+ CDR3 sequences that patients shared with controls. Patient and control CD8+ Simpson's diversity was not significantly different.

Genomic DNA provided the template from which TCR beta VDJ and CDR3 profiles were obtained. TCRdb reprocessed the reads via MiXCR and lists one record per CDR3 protein. The table has 170,000 or so distinct CDR3 sequences, 50% to 65% seen once. The specimen sequenced was sorted CD4+, CD8+, or CD8+CD57+ T cells (not recorded which) from PBMCs. The source of this sequence is a human donor with aplastic anemia. The V and J genes are TRBV20-1 and TRBJ2-6; perhaps TRBD1 as D (6 bases). Here the CDR3 reads CSARNRETGANVLTF. The CDR3 bases are TGCAGTGCTAGAAACAGGGAAACTGGGGCCAACGTCCTGACTTTC.